These 30 T cell receptor beta chains originate from one sample sequenced in a study of CD8+CD57+ T cells in acquired aplastic anemia. Previously, flow cytometry had revealed CD8+CD57+ cell expansion in the patients chosen for sequencing. Profiling of TCR beta VDJ combinations and CDR3 sequences used genomic DNA as template. One entry per CDR3 protein, called by TCRdb with MiXCR from the reads. This sample has roughly 120,000 distinct CDR3 sequences, with under 60% found just once. The sample was sorted CD4+, CD8+, or CD8+CD57+ T cells (not recorded which) from PBMCs. The source of these receptors is a human donor with aplastic anemia.

This clonotype occurred many times. The V call is TRBV11-2, the J call TRBJ2-5; 7 bases align to TRBD2. Germline V gives CDR1 SGHAT, CDR2 FQNNGV. This CDR3 region has 16 residues. With 3 bases clipped from V and 4 bases from J, the junction kept 11 bases outside the gene matches. The CDR3 DNA reads as TGTGCCAGCAGCTTGGGGTGGGGGGGGAGTCGAGAGACCCAGTACTTC. Translating gives CASSLGWGGSRETQYF. Together with reference TRBV11-2 and TRBJ2-5, the CDR3 gives the full variable domain: EAGVAQSPRYKIIEKRQSVAFWCNPISGHATLYWYQQILGQGPKLLIQFQNNGVVDDSQLPKDRFSAERLKGVDSTLKIQPAKLEDSAVYLCASSLGWGGSRETQYFGPGTRLLVL.

This clonotype was found many times. V is TRBV6-1 and J is TRBJ2-7; D remains ambiguous. Per the germline V gene, CDR1 is MNHNS and CDR2 is SASEGT. Trimming took off 3 bases at V and 2 bases at J, with 11 bases between the two ends. The CDR3 consists of 14 residues. CDR3 sequence: CASSEQVITYEQYF. The CDR3 DNA reads as TGTGCCAGCAGTGAGCAGGTCATCACCTACGAGCAGTACTTC.

The chain couples TRBV6-1 to TRBJ2-3; TRBD2 aligns across 14 bases. This CDR3 comprises 15 residues. The J segment lost 5 bases and the V segment lost 6 bases, leaving 4 bases of the junction unmatched. Germline values: CDR1 MNHNS, CDR2 SASEGT. CDR3 region: CASSLTSGGGDTQYF. CDR3 sequence (DNA): TGTGCCAGCAGCTTGACTAGCGGGGGGGGAGATACGCAGTATTTT.

This chain connects TRBV7-2 to TRBJ2-5, with 9 bases identical to TRBD1. V shed 4 bases, J shed 5 bases, and the junction held 11 bases outside the gene matches. Germline V CDR1 and CDR2: SGHTA, FQGNSA. The CDR3 covers 16 residues. The CDR3 DNA is TGTGCCAGCAGCTCCAGAGGGACAGGGCAGGGTGAGACCCAGTACTTC. Protein sequence: CASSSRGTGQGETQYF.

This clonotype was seen a handful of times. The CDR3 sequence is CASTPLSNQPQHF. The CDR3 region has the DNA TGTGCCAGCACCCCCCTGAGCAATCAGCCCCAGCATTTT. This rearrangement joins TRBV7-9 to TRBJ1-5; the D is unclear. CDR1 and CDR2 (germline): SEHNR, FQNEAQ (reference sequence). The V and J ends lost 7 bases and 1 base respectively, with 8 bases between them. There are 13 residues in the CDR3.

Concerning this clonotype: This may arise from a read error, as a much more abundant clone is one base away. This chain connects TRBV9 to TRBJ1-2; D is undetermined. The CDR3 is 11 amino acids. V was pared by 4 bases and J by 7 bases, with 8 bases between. In germline, CDR1 is SGDLS, CDR2 YYNGEE. The DNA for the CDR3 is TGTGCCAGCAGCTTTGGAGGTGGCTACACCTTC. This codes for CASSFGGGYTF.

In its sample, this clonotype was seen many times. This sequence joins TRBV24-1 and TRBJ2-1; a possible D gene is TRBD1 (6 bases). Germline-derived CDR1 and CDR2 are KGHDR and SFDVKD. This CDR3 contains 14 residues. Deletions cut 4 bases from V and 5 bases from J, with 11 bases between. CDR3 in DNA: TGTGCCACCAGTGACACGACAGGAAACAATGAGCAGTTCTTC. It is translated as CATSDTTGNNEQFF.

This clonotype was picked up one time. The chain couples TRBV15 to TRBJ1-1; 8 bases are a match to TRBD1. Trimming at V came to 8 bases and at J to 1 base, leaving 15 bases not matched to a gene. The germline CDR1 and CDR2 sequences are LNHNV and YYDKDF (reference sequence). The CDR3 loop spans 17 amino acids. CDR3 sequence: CATGSTRTGSQNTEAFF. The DNA of the CDR3 is TGTGCCACCGGATCCACGCGGACAGGGAGCCAGAACACTGAAGCTTTCTTT.

The chain couples TRBV19 to TRBJ1-3; D unresolved. Between the trimmed V and J ends, which lost 7 bases and 1 base, there was a span of 8 bases. The CDR3 loop spans 13 amino acids. Germline assignment: CDR1 LNHDA and CDR2 SQIVND (reference sequence). The chain's CDR3 is CASNRESGNTIYF. The DNA for the CDR3 is TGTGCCAGTAATCGGGAATCTGGAAACACCATATATTTT.

This sequence joins TRBV15 and TRBJ1-6; no clear D. Germline V lookup: CDR1 LNHNV, CDR2 YYDKDF (reference sequence). The CDR3 length is 14 residues. Trimming took off 0 bases at V and 7 bases at J, with 7 bases between the two ends. CDR3 nucleotides: TGTGCCACCAGCAGAGAGGCAGAGAATTCACCCCTCCACTTT. This translates into CATSREAENSPLHF. Using reference TRBV15 and TRBJ1-6 for the parts outside the CDR3, the full variable domain is DAMVIQNPRYQVTQFGKPVTLSCSQTLNHNVMYWYQQKSSQAPKLLFHYYDKDFNNEADTPDNFQSRRPNTSFCFLDIRSPGLGDTAMYLCATSREAENSPLHFGNGTRLTVT.

This clonotype was seen just once. V is TRBV24-1 and J is TRBJ1-5; 8 positions agree with TRBD1. V shed 6 bases, J shed 0 bases, and the junction held 3 bases outside the gene matches. The CDR3 totals 15 residues. Looked up from germline, CDR1 is KGHDR and CDR2 is SFDVKD. CDR3 sequence reads: CATSSTGDSNQPQHF. The CDR3 nucleotides are TGTGCCACCAGTTCGACAGGGGATAGCAATCAGCCCCAGCATTTT.

This clonotype was recorded a few times. The V call is TRBV19, the J call TRBJ1-5; D uncertain. This CDR3 spans 13 amino acids. CDR1 LNHDA and CDR2 SQIVND come from the germline V gene (reference sequence). Trimming took off 5 bases at V and 0 bases at J, with 5 bases between the two ends. The CDR3 sequence is CASSFSSNQPQHF. CDR3 coding DNA: TGTGCCAGTAGTTTCAGTAGCAATCAGCCCCAGCATTTT.

The chain has TRBV19 and TRBJ2-7; 9 bases fit TRBD1. Germline V CDR1 and CDR2: LNHDA, SQIVND (reference sequence). The CDR3 covers 15 residues. Trimming cost V 3 bases and J 3 bases; bases outside gene matches: 6. CDR3 in amino acids: CASSIAGTGNYEQYF. CDR3 bases: TGTGCCAGTAGTATCGCCGGGACAGGGAACTACGAGCAGTACTTC.

The rearrangement uses TRBV24-1 and TRBJ2-3, with D hard to call. The CDR3 length is 14 residues. The germline V gene has CDR1 KGHDR and CDR2 SFDVKD. The V and J ends lost 4 bases and 4 bases respectively, with 11 bases between them. CDR3 sequence: CATSDYAPADTQYF. The CDR3 DNA sequence: TGTGCCACCAGTGACTACGCGCCGGCAGATACGCAGTATTTT.

This clonotype was recorded many times. V and J are TRBV4-1 and TRBJ2-1; unclear D gene. Per germline, CDR1 MGHRA and CDR2 YSYEKL. This CDR3 region has 13 residues. V gave up 1 base and J gave up 9 bases, with 10 bases separating them. The chain's CDR3 is CASSQVGQTEQFF. In nucleotides, the CDR3 is TGCGCCAGCAGCCAAGTAGGGCAAACTGAGCAGTTCTTC.

Notes on this clonotype: This may be a read error: a much more frequent sequence differs by one nucleotide. The V gene is TRBV7-6, the J gene TRBJ2-7; D may be TRBD1 (6 bases). This CDR3 contains 15 residues. Per the germline V gene, CDR1 is SGHVS and CDR2 is FNYEAQ. CDR3 loop: CASSEIWDISSEQYF. CDR3 coding DNA: TGTGCCAGCAGTGAAATCTGGGACATTTCCTCCGAGCAGTACTTC.

This clonotype was counted a few times. This chain joins TRBV3-1 and TRBJ1-5, with a possible D match to TRBD1 (5 bases). The V end was cut by 4 bases, the J end by 0 bases, with 16 bases between. CDR3 length: 17 residues. The germline V gene has CDR1 LGHDT and CDR2 YNNKEL (reference sequence). The CDR3 sequence: CASSPHGTINSNQPQHF. In DNA form, the CDR3 reads TGTGCCAGCAGCCCCCACGGGACGATTAATAGCAATCAGCCCCAGCATTTT.

This clonotype was picked up a small number of times. V and J are TRBV7-2 and TRBJ2-7; 7 nucleotides align to TRBD1. This CDR3 region has 14 residues. CDR1 is SGHTA and CDR2 is FQGNSA in the germline V gene. V dropped 3 bases and J dropped 5; count of bases not matched to a gene: 7. CDR3 region: CASSFKGALDEQYF. Written as DNA, the CDR3 is TGTGCCAGCAGCTTTAAGGGGGCGCTGGACGAGCAGTACTTC.

The chain couples TRBV29-1 to TRBJ1-2; the D is unclear. The CDR3 loop spans 13 amino acids. Germline V CDR1 and CDR2: SQVTM, ANQGSEA. Deletions cut 4 bases from V and 0 bases from J, with 9 bases between. CDR3 DNA sequence: TGCAGCGTTGCTCAAATAGCTAACTATGGCTACACCTTC. Translated: CSVAQIANYGYTF.

The rearrangement joins TRBV20-1 to TRBJ2-1; D uncertain. Per the germline V gene, CDR1 is DFQATT and CDR2 is SNEGSKA (reference sequence). The CDR3 loop spans 13 amino acids. V lost 5 bases, J lost 7 bases, and 15 bases lay in between. CDR3 sequence (DNA): TGCAGTGCTCCCTACTGGAGTTCTAATGAGCAGTTCTTC. Its translation is CSAPYWSSNEQFF.

The gene calls are TRBV25-1 and TRBJ2-1, with 12 bases aligning to TRBD2. After removal of 6 bases from V and 7 bases from J, the junction contained 1 base not matched to a gene. Per the germline V gene, CDR1 is MGHDK and CDR2 is SYGVNS. The CDR3 has 13 amino acids. CDR3: CASRTSGRNEQFF. The CDR3 bases are TGTGCCAGCAGAACTAGCGGGAGGAATGAGCAGTTCTTC.

This sequence joins TRBV10-3 and TRBJ2-3, with 9 nucleotides matching TRBD1. This CDR3 has 16 amino acids. Germline-derived CDR1 and CDR2 are ENHRY and SYGVKD. Trimming removed 5 bases from V and 0 bases from J; junction bases left unmatched: 6. The CDR3 bases are TGTGCCATCAGTAGCGACAGGGGGGGTAGCACAGATACGCAGTATTTT. Its translation is CAISSDRGGSTDTQYF.

The chain joins TRBV7-3 to TRBJ2-3; D is ambiguous. V gave up 5 bases and J gave up 3 bases, with 9 bases separating them. This CDR3 is built from 13 residues. Looked up from germline, CDR1 is SGHTA and CDR2 is FQGTGA. Here the CDR3 reads CASSDLGTDTQYF. CDR3 nucleotide sequence: TGTGCCAGCAGCGACCTAGGGACAGATACGCAGTATTTT.

The rearrangement joins TRBV7-2 to TRBJ2-7; D gene ambiguous. Trimming took off 5 bases at V and 0 bases at J, with 5 bases between the two ends. Germline CDR1 reads SGHTA; CDR2 reads FQGNSA. The CDR3 totals 12 residues. The CDR3 DNA follows: TGTGCCAGCAGCCAGTACTCCTACGAGCAGTACTTC. This sequence encodes CASSQYSYEQYF. Drawing the rest from reference TRBV7-2 and TRBJ2-7, the complete variable domain is GAGVSQSPSNKVTEKGKDVELRCDPISGHTALYWYRQSLGQGLEFLIYFQGNSAPDKSGLPSDRFSAERTGGSVSTLTIQRTQQEDSAVYLCASSQYSYEQYFGPGTRLTVT.

This clonotype has just a few counts. The genes are TRBV7-8 and TRBJ1-1; D is unresolved. The V and J ends lost 5 bases and 2 bases respectively, with 9 bases between them. CDR1 SGHVS and CDR2 FQNEAQ come from the germline V gene. The CDR3 has 13 residues. The CDR3 loop reads CASSQEPNTEAFF. Written as DNA, the CDR3 is TGTGCCAGCAGCCAAGAGCCAAACACTGAAGCTTTCTTT.

Ten or more counts support this clonotype. The V and J genes are TRBV9 and TRBJ2-3; 9 bases are a match to TRBD1. The CDR3 runs to 14 residues. Germline CDR1 is SGDLS and CDR2 is YYNGEE. V shed 2 bases, J shed 5 bases, and the junction held 3 bases outside the gene matches. The CDR3 sequence is CASSVRQGEDTQYF. CDR3 DNA: TGTGCCAGCAGCGTTCGACAGGGGGAAGATACGCAGTATTTT.

On this clonotype itself: In this CDR3 the conserved last residue, phenylalanine or tryptophan, is missing, so a read error is likely. It is unclear where the CDR3 begins or ends on the DNA, so no DNA is shown, and the CDR3 is as TCRdb lists it. The chain employs TRBV2 and TRBJ2-6; the table's D gene call, TRBD2, was not cross checked with the DNA. With termini counted, the CDR3 has 8 amino acids. In germline, CDR1 is SNHLY, CDR2 FYNNEI. CDR3 sequence reads: CATSDLAS.

The CDR3, as DNA: TGTGCCACCAGTGGGGGGACAGAGGAATCTGATACGCAGTATTTT. This encodes CATSGGTEESDTQYF. The genes are TRBV24-1 and TRBJ2-3; 7 bases map to TRBD1. The CDR3 is 15 residues long. J gave up 6 bases and V 5 bases, and 10 bases lay outside the gene matches. Germline values: CDR1 KGHDR, CDR2 SFDVKD.

This clonotype has only a few counts. This chain joins TRBV7-2 and TRBJ2-7; D remains ambiguous. This CDR3 region has 14 residues. Looked up from germline, CDR1 is SGHTA and CDR2 is FQGNSA. Trimming stripped 5 bases from V and 3 bases from J, with 14 bases between. The CDR3 bases are TGTGCCAGCAGCCGAACGGCCATAGGCTACGAGCAGTACTTC. As protein: CASSRTAIGYEQYF.

With regard to this clonotype: As the CDR3 is not closed by the conserved phenylalanine or tryptophan, this likely results from a read error. V usage is TRBV19 and J usage is TRBJ1-1; perhaps TRBD1 as D (5 bases). The ends were cut back, 4 bases at V and 3 bases at J, with 15 bases in the middle. This CDR3 has 15 residues. Germline V gene sequence: CDR1 LNHDA, CDR2 SQIVND (reference sequence). The CDR3 bases are TGTGCCAGTAGTAGCCCCCGGACGGGGGACACTGAAGCTTTCTCT. This gives the protein CASSSPRTGDTEAFS.